This record looks at one TCR beta chain sequence and its context. Method: immunoSEQ multiplex PCR; TCRdb's copy keeps in-frame clones and lacks some. Of under 50,000 clones detected, over 60% appear once; the ten largest clones hold roughly 3.4%. This record comes from a study of PD-1 blockade in mismatch repair-deficient tumors. The source was PBMCs, collected before pembrolizumab treatment. The sequence came from an adult with mismatch repair-deficient cancer.

The DNA for the CDR3 is TGTGCCAGCAGCTTAGACTCGGGGACAGGGGGTACCGGGGAGCTGTTTTTT. Encoded protein: CASSLDSGTGGTGELFF. The V call is TRBV7-3, the J call TRBJ2-2; 11 bases are shared with TRBD1. This CDR3 has 17 amino acids. V shed 2 bases, J shed 5 bases, and the junction held 7 bases outside the gene matches. Germline V CDR1 and CDR2: SGHTA, FQGTGA.